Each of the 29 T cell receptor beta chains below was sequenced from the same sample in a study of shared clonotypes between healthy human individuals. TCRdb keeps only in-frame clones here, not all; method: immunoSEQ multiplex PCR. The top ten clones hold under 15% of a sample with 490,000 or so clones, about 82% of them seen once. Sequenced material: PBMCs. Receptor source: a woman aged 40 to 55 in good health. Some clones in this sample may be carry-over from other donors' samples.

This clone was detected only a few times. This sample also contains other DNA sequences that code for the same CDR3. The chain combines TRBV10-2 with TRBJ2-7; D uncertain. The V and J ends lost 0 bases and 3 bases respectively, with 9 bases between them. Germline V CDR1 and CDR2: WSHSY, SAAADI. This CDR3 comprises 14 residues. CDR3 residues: CASSESGSIYEQYF. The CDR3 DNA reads TGCGCCAGCAGTGAGTCAGGGTCAATCTACGAGCAGTACTTC.

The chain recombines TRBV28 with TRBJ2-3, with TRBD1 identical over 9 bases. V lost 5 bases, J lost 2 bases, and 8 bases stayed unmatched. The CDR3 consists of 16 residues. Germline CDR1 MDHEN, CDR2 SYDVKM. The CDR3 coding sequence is TGTGCCAGCAGTCGAAGGACAGGGGCCTACACAGATACGCAGTATTTT. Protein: CASSRRTGAYTDTQYF.

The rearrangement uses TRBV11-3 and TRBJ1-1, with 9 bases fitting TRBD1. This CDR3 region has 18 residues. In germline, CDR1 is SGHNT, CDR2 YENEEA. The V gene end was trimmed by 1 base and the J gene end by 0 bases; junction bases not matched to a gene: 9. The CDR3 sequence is CASSLGPSTGGMNTEAFF. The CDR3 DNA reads TGTGCCAGCAGCTTAGGCCCCTCGACAGGGGGGATGAACACTGAAGCTTTCTTT.

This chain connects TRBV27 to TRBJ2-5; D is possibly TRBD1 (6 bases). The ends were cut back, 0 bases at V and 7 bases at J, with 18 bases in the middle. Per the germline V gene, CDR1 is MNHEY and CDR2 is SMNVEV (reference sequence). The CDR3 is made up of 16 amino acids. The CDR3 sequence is CASSLSRPSKGGTQYF. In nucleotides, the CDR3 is TGTGCCAGCAGTTTATCCCGACCGTCGAAAGGGGGGACCCAGTACTTC.

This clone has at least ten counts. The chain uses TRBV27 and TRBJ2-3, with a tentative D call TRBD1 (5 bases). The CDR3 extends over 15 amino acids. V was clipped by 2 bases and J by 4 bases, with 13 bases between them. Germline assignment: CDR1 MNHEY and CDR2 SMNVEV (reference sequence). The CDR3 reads CASSLAQGSADTQYF. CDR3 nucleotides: TGTGCCAGCAGTTTAGCCCAGGGAAGTGCAGATACGCAGTATTTT.

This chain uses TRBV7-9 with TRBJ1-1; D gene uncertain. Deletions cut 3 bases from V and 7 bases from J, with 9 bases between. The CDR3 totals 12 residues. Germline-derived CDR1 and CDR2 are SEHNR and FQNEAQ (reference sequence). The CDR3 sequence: CASSFSPGEAFF. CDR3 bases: TGTGCCAGCAGCTTTTCTCCGGGTGAAGCTTTCTTT.

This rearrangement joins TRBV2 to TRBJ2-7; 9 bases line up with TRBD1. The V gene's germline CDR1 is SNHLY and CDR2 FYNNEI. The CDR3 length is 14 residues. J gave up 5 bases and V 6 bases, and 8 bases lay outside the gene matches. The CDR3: CASSRDRVSNEQYF. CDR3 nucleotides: TGTGCCAGCAGCCGGGACAGGGTGTCGAACGAGCAGTACTTC.

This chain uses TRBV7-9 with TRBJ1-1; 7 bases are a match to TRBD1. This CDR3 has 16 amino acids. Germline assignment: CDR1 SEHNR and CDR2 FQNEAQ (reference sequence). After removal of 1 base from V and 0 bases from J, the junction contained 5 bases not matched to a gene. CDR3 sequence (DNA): TGTGCCAGCAGCTTAGTTACGGGACAGATGAACACTGAAGCTTTCTTT. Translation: CASSLVTGQMNTEAFF.

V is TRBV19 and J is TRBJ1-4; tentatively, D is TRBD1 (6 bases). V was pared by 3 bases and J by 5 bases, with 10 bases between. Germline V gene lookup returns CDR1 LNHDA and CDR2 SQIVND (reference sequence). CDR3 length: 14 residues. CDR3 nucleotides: TGTGCCAGTAGTATGCAGGGGCAGAATGAAAAACTGTTTTTT. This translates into CASSMQGQNEKLFF.

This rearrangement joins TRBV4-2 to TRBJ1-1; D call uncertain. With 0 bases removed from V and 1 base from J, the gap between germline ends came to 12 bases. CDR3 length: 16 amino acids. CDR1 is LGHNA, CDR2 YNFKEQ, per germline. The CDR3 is CASSQDPGRTNTEAFF. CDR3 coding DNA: TGTGCCAGCAGCCAAGATCCCGGACGTACGAACACTGAAGCTTTCTTT.

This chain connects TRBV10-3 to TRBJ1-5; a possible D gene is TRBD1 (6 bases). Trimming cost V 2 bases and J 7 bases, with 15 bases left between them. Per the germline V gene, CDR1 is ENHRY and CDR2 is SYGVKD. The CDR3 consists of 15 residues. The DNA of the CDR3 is TGTGCCATCAGTGAGAACAGGGCTAACAACCAGCCCCAGCATTTT. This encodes CAISENRANNQPQHF.

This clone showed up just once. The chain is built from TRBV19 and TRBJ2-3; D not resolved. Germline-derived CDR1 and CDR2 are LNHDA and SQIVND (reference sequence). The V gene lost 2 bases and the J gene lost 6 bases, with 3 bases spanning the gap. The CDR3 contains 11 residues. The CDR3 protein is CASSISDTQYF. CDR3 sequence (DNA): TGTGCCAGTAGTATATCCGATACGCAGTATTTT. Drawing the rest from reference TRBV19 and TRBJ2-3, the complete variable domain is DGGITQSPKYLFRKEGQNVTLSCEQNLNHDAMYWYRQDPGQGLRLIYYSQIVNDFQKGDIAEGYSVSREKKESFPLTVTSAQKNPTAFYLCASSISDTQYFGPGTRLTVL.

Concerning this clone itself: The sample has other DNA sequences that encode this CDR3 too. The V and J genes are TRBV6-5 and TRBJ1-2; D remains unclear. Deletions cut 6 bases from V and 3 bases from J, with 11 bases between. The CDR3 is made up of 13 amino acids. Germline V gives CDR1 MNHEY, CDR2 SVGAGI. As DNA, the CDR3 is TGTGCCAGCAGACCCGACGGGGACTATGGCTACACCTTC. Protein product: CASRPDGDYGYTF.

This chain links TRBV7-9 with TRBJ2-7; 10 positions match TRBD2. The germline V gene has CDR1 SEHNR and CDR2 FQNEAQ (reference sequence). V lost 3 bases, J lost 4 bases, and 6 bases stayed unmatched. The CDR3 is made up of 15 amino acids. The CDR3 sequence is CASSLTLAGVYEQYF. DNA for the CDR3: TGTGCCAGCAGCTTGACCCTAGCGGGAGTTTACGAGCAGTACTTC.

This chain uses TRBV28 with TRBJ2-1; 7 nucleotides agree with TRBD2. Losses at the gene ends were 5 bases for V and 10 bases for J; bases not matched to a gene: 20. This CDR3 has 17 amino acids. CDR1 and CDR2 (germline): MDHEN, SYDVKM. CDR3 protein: CASSNRGGRPPRREQFF. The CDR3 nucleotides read TGTGCCAGCAGTAATCGGGGCGGGAGACCGCCACGCAGAGAGCAGTTCTTC.

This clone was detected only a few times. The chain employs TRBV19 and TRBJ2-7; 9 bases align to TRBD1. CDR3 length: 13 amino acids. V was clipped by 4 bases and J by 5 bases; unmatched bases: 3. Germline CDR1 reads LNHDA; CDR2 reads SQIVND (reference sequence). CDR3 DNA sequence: TGTGCCAGTAGTAGCGGACAGGGGAACGAGCAGTACTTC. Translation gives CASSSGQGNEQYF.

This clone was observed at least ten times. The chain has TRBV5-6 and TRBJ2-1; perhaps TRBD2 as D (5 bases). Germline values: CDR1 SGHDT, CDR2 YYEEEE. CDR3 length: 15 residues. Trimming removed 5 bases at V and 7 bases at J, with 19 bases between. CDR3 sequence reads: CASSYGIERRNEQFF. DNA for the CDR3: TGTGCCAGCAGTTATGGCATCGAGCGGCGGAATGAGCAGTTCTTC.

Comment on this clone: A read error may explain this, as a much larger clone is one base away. The CDR3 spells CASSVYGPPGSDTQYF. The CDR3 DNA reads TGCGCCAGCAGCGTCTACGGGCCACCCGGTTCAGATACGCAGTATTTT. This chain uses TRBV5-1 with TRBJ2-3; D not certain. Germline CDR1 reads SGHRS; CDR2 reads YFSETQ. V lost 4 bases and J lost 4, with 19 bases in between. The CDR3 loop spans 16 amino acids.

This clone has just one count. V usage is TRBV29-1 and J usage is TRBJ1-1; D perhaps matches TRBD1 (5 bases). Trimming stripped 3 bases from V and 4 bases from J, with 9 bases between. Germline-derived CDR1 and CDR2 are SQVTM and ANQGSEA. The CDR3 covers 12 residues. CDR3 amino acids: CSVDGAPTEAFF. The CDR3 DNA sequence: TGCAGCGTTGACGGGGCTCCCACTGAAGCTTTCTTT.

The CDR3 DNA reads as TGTGCCAGCAGCCAAGAGGGGACTAGCGGGACTCGAAGCGAGCAGTACTTC. It is translated as CASSQEGTSGTRSEQYF. The gene calls are TRBV4-2 and TRBJ2-5, with 13 bases lining up with TRBD2. The J call may not be correct, given that the DNA end is closer to TRBJ2-7. The CDR3 loop spans 17 amino acids. Germline-derived CDR1 and CDR2 are LGHNA and YNFKEQ.

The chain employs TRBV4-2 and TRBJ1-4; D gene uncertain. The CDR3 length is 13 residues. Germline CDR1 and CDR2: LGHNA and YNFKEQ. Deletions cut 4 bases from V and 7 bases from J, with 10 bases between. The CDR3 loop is CASSLSWGEKLFF. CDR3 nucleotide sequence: TGTGCCAGCAGCCTCAGTTGGGGTGAAAAACTGTTTTTT.

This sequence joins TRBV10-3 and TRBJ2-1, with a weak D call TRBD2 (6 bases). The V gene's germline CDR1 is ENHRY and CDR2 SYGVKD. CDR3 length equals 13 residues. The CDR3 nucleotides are TGTTCATGCGGGGCCCGCTCCTACAATGAGCAGTTCTTC. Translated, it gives CSCGARSYNEQFF.

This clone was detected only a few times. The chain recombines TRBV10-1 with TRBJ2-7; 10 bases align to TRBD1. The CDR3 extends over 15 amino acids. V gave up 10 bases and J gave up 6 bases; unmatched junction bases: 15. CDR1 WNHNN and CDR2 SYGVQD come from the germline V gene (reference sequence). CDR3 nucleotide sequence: TGCGCCACCAAGTGGGTGGGACAGGGGAGGGCCGAGCAGTACTTC. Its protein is CATKWVGQGRAEQYF.

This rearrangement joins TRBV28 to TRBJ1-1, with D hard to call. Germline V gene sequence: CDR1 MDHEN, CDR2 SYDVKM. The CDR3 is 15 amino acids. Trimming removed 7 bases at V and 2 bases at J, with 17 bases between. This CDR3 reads CASTFTGQTNTEAFF. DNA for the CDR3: TGTGCCAGCACCTTTACCGGGCAGACTAACACTGAAGCTTTCTTT.

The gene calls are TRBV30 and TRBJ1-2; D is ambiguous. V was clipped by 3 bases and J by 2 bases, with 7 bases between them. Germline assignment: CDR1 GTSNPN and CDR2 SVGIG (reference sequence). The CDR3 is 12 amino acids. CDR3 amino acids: CAWRGRNYGYTF. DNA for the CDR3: TGTGCCTGGAGGGGTCGAAACTATGGCTACACCTTC.

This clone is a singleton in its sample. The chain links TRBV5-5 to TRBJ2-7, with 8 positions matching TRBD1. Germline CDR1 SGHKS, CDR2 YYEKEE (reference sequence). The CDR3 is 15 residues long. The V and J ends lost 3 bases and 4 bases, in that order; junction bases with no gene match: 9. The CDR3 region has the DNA TGTGCCAGCAGCTCCCCCGGACAGGGCATATACGAGCAGTACTTC. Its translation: CASSSPGQGIYEQYF.

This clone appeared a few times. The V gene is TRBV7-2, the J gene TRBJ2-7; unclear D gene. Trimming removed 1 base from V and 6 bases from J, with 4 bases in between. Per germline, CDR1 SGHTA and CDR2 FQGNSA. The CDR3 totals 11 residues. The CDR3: CASSLDGEQYF. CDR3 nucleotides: TGTGCCAGCAGCTTAGATGGCGAGCAGTACTTC.

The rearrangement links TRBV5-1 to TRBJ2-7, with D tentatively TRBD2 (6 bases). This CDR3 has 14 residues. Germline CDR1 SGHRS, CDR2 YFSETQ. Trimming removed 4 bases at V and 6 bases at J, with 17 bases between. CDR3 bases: TGCGCCAGCAGCGGGGGATCTAGCGTAGGCGAGCAGTACTTC. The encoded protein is CASSGGSSVGEQYF.

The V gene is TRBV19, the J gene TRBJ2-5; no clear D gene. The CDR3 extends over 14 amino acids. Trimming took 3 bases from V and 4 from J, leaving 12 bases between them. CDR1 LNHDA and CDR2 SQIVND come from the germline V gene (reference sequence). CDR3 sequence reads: CASSMFGVGETQYF. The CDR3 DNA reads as TGTGCCAGTAGTATGTTTGGGGTTGGAGAGACCCAGTACTTC.